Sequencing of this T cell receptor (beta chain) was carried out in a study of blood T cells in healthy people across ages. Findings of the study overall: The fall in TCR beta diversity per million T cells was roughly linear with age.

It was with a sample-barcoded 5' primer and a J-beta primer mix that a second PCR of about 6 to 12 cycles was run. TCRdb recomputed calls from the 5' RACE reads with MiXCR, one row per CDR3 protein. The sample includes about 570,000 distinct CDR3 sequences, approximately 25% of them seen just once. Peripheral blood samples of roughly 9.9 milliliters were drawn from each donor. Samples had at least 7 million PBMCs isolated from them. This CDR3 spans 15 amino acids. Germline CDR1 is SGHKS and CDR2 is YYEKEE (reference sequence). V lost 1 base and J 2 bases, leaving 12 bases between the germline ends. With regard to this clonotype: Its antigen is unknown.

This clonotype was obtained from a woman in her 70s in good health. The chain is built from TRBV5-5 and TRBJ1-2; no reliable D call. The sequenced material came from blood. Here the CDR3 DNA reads TGTGCCAGCAGCTTGTTTTCCGGAGGGAACTATGGCTACACCTTC. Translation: CASSLFSGGNYGYTF.